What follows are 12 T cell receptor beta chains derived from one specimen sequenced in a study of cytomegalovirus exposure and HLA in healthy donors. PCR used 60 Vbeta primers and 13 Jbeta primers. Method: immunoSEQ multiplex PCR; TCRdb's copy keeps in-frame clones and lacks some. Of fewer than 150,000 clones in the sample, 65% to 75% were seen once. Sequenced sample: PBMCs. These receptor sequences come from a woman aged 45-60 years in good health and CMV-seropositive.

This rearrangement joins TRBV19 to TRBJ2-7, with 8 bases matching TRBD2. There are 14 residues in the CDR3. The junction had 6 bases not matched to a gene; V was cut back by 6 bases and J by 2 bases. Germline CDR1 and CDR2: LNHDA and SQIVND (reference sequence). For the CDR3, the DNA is TGTGCCAGTAGCAGCCAGCGGGGGACCTACGAGCAGTACTTC. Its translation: CASSSQRGTYEQYF.

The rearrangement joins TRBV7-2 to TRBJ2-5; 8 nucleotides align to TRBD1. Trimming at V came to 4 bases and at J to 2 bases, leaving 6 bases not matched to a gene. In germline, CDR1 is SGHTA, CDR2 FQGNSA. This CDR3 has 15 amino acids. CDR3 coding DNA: TGTGCCAGCAGCTCTATGGGACAGGTACAAGAGACCCAGTACTTC. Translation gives CASSSMGQVQETQYF. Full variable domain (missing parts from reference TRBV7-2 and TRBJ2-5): GAGVSQSPSNKVTEKGKDVELRCDPISGHTALYWYRQSLGQGLEFLIYFQGNSAPDKSGLPSDRFSAERTGGSVSTLTIQRTQQEDSAVYLCASSSMGQVQETQYFGPGTRLLVL.

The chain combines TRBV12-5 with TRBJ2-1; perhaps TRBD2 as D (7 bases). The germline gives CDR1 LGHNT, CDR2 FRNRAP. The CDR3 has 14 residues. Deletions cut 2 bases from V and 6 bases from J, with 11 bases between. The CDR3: CASGLMGGPNEQFF. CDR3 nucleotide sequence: TGTGCTAGTGGTTTGATGGGGGGGCCCAATGAGCAGTTCTTC.

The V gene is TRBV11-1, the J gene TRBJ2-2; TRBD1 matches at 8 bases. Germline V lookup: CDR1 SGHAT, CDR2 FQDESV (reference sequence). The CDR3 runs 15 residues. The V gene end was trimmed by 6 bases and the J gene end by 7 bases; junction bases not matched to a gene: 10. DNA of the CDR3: TGTGCCAGCAGTCTTCGGACAGGGTTTGACGGGGAGCTGTTTTTT. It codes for CASSLRTGFDGELFF.

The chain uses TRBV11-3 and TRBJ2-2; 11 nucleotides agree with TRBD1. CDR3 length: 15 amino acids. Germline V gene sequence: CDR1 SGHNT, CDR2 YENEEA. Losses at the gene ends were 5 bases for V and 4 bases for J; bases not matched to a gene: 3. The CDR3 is CASSLGTGGTGELFF. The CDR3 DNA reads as TGTGCCAGCAGCCTTGGGACAGGGGGCACCGGGGAGCTGTTTTTT.

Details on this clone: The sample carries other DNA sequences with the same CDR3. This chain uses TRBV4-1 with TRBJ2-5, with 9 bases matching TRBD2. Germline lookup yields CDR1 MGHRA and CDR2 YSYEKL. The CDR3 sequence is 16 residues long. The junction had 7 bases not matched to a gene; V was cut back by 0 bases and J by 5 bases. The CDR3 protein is CASSQDPAGGGETQYF. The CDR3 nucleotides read TGCGCCAGCAGCCAAGATCCAGCGGGGGGTGGGGAGACCCAGTACTTC.

The CDR3, as DNA: TGTGCCAGCAGTGAAGAGAAGGGGAGGAGAAACACTGAAGCTTTCTTT. Its translation: CASSEEKGRRNTEAFF. V and J are TRBV6-1 and TRBJ1-1; possibly TRBD1 for D (5 bases). Germline CDR1 MNHNS, CDR2 SASEGT. The germline V and J ends were trimmed by 1 base and 2 bases, with 14 bases remaining between them. This CDR3 has 16 amino acids.

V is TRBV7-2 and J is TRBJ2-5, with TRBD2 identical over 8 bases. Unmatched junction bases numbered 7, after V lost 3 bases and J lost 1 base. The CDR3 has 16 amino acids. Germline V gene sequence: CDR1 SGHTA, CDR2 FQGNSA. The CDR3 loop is CASSLLGGGTQETQYF. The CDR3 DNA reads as TGTGCCAGCAGCTTGCTAGGCGGGGGGACCCAAGAGACCCAGTACTTC.

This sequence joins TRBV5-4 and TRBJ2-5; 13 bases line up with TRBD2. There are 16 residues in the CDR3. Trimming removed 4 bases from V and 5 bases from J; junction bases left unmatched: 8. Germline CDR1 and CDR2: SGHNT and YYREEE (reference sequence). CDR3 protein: CASSRTSGGASETQYF. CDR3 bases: TGTGCCAGCAGCCGTACTAGCGGGGGGGCCAGTGAGACCCAGTACTTC.

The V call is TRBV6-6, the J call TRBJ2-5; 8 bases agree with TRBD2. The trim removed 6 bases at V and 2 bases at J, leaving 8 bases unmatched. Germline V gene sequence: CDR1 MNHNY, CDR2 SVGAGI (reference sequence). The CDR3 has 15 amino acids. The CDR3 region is CASRPAGGGQETQYF. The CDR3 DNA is TGTGCCAGCAGACCCGCGGGGGGCGGGCAAGAGACCCAGTACTTC.

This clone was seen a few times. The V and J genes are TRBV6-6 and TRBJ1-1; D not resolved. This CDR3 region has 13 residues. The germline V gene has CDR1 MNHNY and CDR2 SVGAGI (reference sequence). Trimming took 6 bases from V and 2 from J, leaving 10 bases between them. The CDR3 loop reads CASSRTENTEAFF. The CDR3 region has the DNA TGTGCCAGCAGCCGTACAGAAAACACTGAAGCTTTCTTT.

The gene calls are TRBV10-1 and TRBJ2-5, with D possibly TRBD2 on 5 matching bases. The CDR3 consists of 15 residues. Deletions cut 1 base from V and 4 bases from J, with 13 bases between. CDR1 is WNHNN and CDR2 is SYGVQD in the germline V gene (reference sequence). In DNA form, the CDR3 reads TGCGCCAGCAGTGAGTTGGCCGGGGTTTTAGAGACCCAGTACTTC. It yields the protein CASSELAGVLETQYF.